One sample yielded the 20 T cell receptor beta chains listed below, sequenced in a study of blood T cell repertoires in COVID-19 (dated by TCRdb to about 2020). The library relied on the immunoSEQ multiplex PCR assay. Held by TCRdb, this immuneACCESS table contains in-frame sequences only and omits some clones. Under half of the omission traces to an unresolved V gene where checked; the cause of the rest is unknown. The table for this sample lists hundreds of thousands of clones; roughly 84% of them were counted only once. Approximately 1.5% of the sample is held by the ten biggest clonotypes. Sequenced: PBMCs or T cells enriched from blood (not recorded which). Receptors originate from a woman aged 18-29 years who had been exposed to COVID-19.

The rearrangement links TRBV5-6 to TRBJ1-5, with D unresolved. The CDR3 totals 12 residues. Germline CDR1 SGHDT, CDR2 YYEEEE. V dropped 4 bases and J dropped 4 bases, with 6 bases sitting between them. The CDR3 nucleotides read TGTGCCAGCAGCGTACAGAATCAGCCCCAGCATTTT. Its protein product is CASSVQNQPQHF.

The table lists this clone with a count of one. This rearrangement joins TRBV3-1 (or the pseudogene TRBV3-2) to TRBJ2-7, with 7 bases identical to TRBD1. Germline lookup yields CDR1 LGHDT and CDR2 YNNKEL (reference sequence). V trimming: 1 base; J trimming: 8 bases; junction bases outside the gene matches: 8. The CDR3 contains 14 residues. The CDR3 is CASSQVQGKSQQYF. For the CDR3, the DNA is TGTGCCAGCAGCCAAGTACAGGGGAAGTCACAGCAGTACTTC.

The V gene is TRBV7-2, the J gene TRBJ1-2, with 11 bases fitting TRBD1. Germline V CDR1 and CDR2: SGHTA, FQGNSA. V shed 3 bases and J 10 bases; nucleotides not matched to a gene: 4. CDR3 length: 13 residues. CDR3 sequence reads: CASSLRGQGDYTF. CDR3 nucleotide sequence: TGTGCCAGCAGCTTGAGGGGACAGGGGGACTACACCTTC.

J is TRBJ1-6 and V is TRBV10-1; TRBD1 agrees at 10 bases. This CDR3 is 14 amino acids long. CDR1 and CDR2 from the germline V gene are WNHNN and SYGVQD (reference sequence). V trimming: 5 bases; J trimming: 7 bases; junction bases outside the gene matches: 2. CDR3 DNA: TGCGCCAGCAGTCCGGGACAGGGGAATTCACCCCTCCACTTT. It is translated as CASSPGQGNSPLHF.

CDR3 amino acids: CAWSRTGAGNTIYF. CDR3 DNA: TGTGCCTGGTCCAGAACAGGGGCGGGAAACACCATATATTTT. The V and J genes are TRBV30 and TRBJ1-3; 7 nucleotides match TRBD1. V gave up 5 bases and J gave up 4 bases; unmatched junction bases: 8. There are 14 residues in the CDR3. CDR1 and CDR2 from the germline V gene are GTSNPN and SVGIG (reference sequence).

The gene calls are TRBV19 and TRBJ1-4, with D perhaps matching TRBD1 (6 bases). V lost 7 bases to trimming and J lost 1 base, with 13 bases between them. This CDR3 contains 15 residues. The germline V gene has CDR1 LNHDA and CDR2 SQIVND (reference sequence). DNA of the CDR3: TGTGCCAGTAAGAGTCAGGGGATAACTAATGAAAAACTGTTTTTT. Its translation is CASKSQGITNEKLFF.

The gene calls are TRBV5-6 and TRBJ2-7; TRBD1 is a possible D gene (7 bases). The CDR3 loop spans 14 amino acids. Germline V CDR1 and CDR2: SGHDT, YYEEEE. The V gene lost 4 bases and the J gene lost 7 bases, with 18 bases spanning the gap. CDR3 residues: CASSPGLPGGEQYF. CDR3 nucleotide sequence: TGTGCCAGCAGCCCCGGACTGCCAGGGGGGGAGCAGTACTTC. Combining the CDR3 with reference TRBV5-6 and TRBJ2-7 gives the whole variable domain DAGVTQSPTHLIKTRGQQVTLRCSPKSGHDTVSWYQQALGQGPQFIFQYYEEEERQRGNFPDRFSGHQFPNYSSELNVNALLLGDSALYLCASSPGLPGGEQYFGPGTRLTVT.

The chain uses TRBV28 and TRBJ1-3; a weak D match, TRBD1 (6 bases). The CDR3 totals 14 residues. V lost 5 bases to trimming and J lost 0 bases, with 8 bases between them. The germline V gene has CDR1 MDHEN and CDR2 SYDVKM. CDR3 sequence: CASSKGGSGNTIYF. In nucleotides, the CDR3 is TGTGCCAGCAGTAAAGGGGGCTCTGGAAACACCATATATTTT.

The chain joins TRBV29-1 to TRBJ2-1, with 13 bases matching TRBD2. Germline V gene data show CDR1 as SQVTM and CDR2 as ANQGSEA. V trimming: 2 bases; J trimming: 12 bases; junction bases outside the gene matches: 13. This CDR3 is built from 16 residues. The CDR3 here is CSVETSRTSGGRGQFF. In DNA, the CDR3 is TGCAGCGTTGAAACATCACGGACTAGCGGGGGCCGTGGGCAGTTCTTC.

CDR3 sequence reads: CASSQVKDRLQPQHF. DNA for the CDR3: TGCGCCAGCAGCCAAGTAAAGGACAGGCTTCAGCCCCAGCATTTT. The rearrangement joins TRBV4-1 to TRBJ1-5; TRBD1 agrees at 7 bases. CDR1 MGHRA and CDR2 YSYEKL come from the germline V gene. The CDR3 totals 15 residues. Germline trimming cut 1 base from V and 6 bases from J; bases unmatched to any gene: 6.

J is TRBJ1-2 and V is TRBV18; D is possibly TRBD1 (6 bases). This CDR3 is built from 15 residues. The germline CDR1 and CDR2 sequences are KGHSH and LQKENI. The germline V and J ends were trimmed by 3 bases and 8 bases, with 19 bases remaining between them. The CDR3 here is CASSPPDSSSGGYTF. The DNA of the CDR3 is TGTGCCAGCTCACCGCCGGACAGCTCCTCCGGCGGCTACACCTTC.

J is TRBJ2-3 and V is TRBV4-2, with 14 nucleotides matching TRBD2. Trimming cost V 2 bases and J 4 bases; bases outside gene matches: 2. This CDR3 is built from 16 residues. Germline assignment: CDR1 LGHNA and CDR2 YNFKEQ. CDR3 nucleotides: TGTGCCAGCAGCCAAAGACTAGCGGGAGGGCCAGATACGCAGTATTTT. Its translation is CASSQRLAGGPDTQYF.

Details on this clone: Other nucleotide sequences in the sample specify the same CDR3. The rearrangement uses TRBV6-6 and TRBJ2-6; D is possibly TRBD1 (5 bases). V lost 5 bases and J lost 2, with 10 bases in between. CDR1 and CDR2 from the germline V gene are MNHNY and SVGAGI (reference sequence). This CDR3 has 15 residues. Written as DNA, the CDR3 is TGTGCCAGCAGTCTTACAGGAGCTGGGGCCAACGTCCTGACTTTC. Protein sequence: CASSLTGAGANVLTF.

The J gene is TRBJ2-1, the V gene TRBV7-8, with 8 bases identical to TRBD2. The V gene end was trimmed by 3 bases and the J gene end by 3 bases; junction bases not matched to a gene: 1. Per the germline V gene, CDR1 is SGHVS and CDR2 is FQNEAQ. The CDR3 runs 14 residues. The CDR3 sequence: CASSFLAGYNEQFF. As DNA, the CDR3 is TGTGCCAGCAGCTTTCTAGCGGGCTACAATGAGCAGTTCTTC.

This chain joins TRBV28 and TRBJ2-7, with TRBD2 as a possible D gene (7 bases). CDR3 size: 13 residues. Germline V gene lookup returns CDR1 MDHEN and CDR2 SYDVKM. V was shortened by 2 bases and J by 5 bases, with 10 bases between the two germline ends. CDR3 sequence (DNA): TGTGCCAGCAGTTTAAGGGGGGGGGACGAGCAGTACTTC. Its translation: CASSLRGGDEQYF. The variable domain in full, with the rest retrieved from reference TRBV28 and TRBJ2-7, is DVKVTQSSRYLVKRTGEKVFLECVQDMDHENMFWYRQDPGLGLRLIYFSYDVKMKEKGDIPEGYSVSREKKERFSLILESASTNQTSMYLCASSLRGGDEQYFGPGTRLTVT.

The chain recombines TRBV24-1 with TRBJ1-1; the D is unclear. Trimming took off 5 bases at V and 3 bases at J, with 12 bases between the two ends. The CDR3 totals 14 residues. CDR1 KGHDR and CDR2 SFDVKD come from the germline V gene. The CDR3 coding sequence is TGTGCCACCAGTGCCTCCTGGGGAGACACTGAAGCTTTCTTT. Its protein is CATSASWGDTEAFF.

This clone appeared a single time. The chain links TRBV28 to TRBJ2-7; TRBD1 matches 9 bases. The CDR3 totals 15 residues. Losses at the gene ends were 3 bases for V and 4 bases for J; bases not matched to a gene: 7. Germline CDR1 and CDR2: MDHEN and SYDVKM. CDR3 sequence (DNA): TGTGCCAGCAGTTTTATGGGACAGGGCAAATACGAGCAGTACTTC. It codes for CASSFMGQGKYEQYF.

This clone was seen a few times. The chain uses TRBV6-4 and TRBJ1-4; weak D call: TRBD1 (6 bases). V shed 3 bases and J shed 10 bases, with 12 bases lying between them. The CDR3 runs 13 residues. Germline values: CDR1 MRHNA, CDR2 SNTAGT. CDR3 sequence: CASSEEGGGKLFF. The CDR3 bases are TGTGCCAGCAGTGAAGAGGGAGGGGGAAAACTGTTTTTT.

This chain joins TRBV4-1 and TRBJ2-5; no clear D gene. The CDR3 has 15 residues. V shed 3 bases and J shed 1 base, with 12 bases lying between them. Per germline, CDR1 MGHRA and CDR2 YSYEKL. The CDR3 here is CASSHPGQAQETQYF. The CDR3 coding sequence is TGCGCCAGCAGCCACCCTGGGCAGGCCCAAGAGACCCAGTACTTC.

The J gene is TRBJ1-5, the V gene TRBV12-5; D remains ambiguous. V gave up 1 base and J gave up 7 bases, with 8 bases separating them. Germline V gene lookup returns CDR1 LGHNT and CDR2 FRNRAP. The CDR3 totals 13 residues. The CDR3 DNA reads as TGTGCTAGTGGTTTGGGTTACTTCCAGCCCCAGCATTTT. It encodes CASGLGYFQPQHF. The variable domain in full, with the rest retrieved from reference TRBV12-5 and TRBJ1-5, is DARVTQTPRHKVTEMGQEVTMRCQPILGHNTVFWYRQTMMQGLELLAYFRNRAPLDDSGMPKDRFSAEMPDATLATLKIQPSEPRDSAVYFCASGLGYFQPQHFGDGTRLSIL.